This is a list of T cell receptor beta chains from one sample in a study of beta chain features in type 1 diabetes. Sequencing used immunoSEQ multiplex PCR; TCRdb keeps in-frame clones, though not all of them. The table shows fewer than 650,000 clones, with 15% occurring only once. The sample was naive CD4+ T cells from blood. These receptors originate from a man aged 18 to 30 in good health. Both conserved end residues are part of each CDR3. D genes are given only for firm matches. Only some rows state a clone size, as once, few, many or a class for expanded clones.

J gene: TRBJ2-4; D gene: TRBD1; clone size: few; V gene: TRBV9; CDR3 protein: CASSPRGQGAGEAKNIQYF; CDR3 DNA: TGTGCCAGCAGCCCCCGGGGACAGGGGGCAGGTGAGGCCAAAAACATTCAGTACTTC
J gene: TRBJ2-1; D gene: TRBD1; clone size: .; V gene: TRBV7-6; CDR3 protein: CASSTQRTGKTNYNEQFF; CDR3 DNA: TGTGCCAGCAGCACCCAAAGGACAGGGAAAACGAACTACAATGAGCAGTTCTTC
J gene: TRBJ2-2; D gene: TRBD1; clone size: .; V gene: TRBV4-1; CDR3 protein: CASSQPTGDTGELFF; CDR3 DNA: TGCGCCAGCAGCCAACCTACAGGGGACACCGGGGAGCTGTTTTTT
J gene: TRBJ1-1; D gene: .; clone size: few; V gene: TRBV29-1; CDR3 protein: CSGGAGYTEAFF; CDR3 DNA: TGCAGCGGGGGGGCAGGGTATACTGAAGCTTTCTTT
J gene: TRBJ1-1; D gene: .; clone size: few; V gene: TRBV6-5; CDR3 protein: CASRLSWESNTEAFF; CDR3 DNA: TGTGCCAGCAGATTATCGTGGGAGTCGAACACTGAAGCTTTCTTT
J gene: TRBJ1-1; D gene: .; clone size: .; V gene: TRBV30; CDR3 protein: CAWRRSGAAFF; CDR3 DNA: TGTGCCTGGAGGCGCTCCGGGGCAGCTTTCTTT
J gene: TRBJ2-3; D gene: .; clone size: .; V gene: TRBV6-5; CDR3 protein: CASSYGLGGQDTQYF; CDR3 DNA: TGTGCCAGCAGTTACGGACTAGGGGGCCAAGATACGCAGTATTTT
J gene: TRBJ1-2; D gene: TRBD1; clone size: .; V gene: TRBV7-9; CDR3 protein: CASSPGQGGGYTF; CDR3 DNA: TGTGCCAGCAGCCCCGGACAGGGCGGTGGCTACACCTTC
J gene: TRBJ1-5; D gene: TRBD1; clone size: few; V gene: TRBV7-3; CDR3 protein: CASSRDRDQPQHF; CDR3 DNA: TGTGCCAGCAGCCGAGACAGGGATCAGCCCCAGCATTTT
J gene: TRBJ2-5; D gene: TRBD1; clone size: few; V gene: TRBV7-6; CDR3 protein: CASSLGQGAIETQYF; CDR3 DNA: TGTGCCAGCAGCTTAGGTCAGGGGGCCATCGAGACCCAGTACTTC
J gene: TRBJ1-1; D gene: TRBD1; clone size: few; V gene: TRBV7-8; CDR3 protein: CASSYERRGQRFMTAFF; CDR3 DNA: TGTGCCAGCAGCTATGAACGCCGGGGACAGAGGTTTATGACAGCTTTCTTT
J gene: TRBJ2-1; D gene: .; clone size: .; V gene: TRBV20-1; CDR3 protein: CSASRGIEQFF; CDR3 DNA: TGCAGTGCTAGCAGGGGAATTGAGCAGTTCTTC
J gene: TRBJ2-3; D gene: .; clone size: few; V gene: TRBV29-1; CDR3 protein: CSVKDGSSTDTQYF; CDR3 DNA: TGCAGCGTTAAGGACGGATCTAGCACAGATACGCAGTATTTT
J gene: TRBJ2-7; D gene: .; clone size: few; V gene: TRBV18; CDR3 protein: CASSPRDGIYEQYF; CDR3 DNA: TGTGCCAGCTCACCACGGGACGGAATCTACGAGCAGTACTTC
J gene: TRBJ1-2; D gene: TRBD1; clone size: once; V gene: TRBV20-1; CDR3 protein: CSITGDSGYTF; CDR3 DNA: TGCAGTATTACAGGGGATTCTGGCTACACCTTC
J gene: TRBJ2-7; D gene: TRBD2; clone size: .; V gene: TRBV7-2; CDR3 protein: CASSLSVWGGSYEQYF; CDR3 DNA: TGTGCCAGCAGCTTAAGTGTCTGGGGGGGATCCTACGAGCAGTACTTC
J gene: TRBJ1-2; D gene: TRBD1; clone size: .; V gene: TRBV5-4; CDR3 protein: CASSFRGPGGYTF; CDR3 DNA: TGTGCCAGCAGCTTCAGGGGGCCGGGTGGCTACACCTTC
J gene: TRBJ2-5; D gene: .; clone size: .; V gene: TRBV5-4; CDR3 protein: CASSFKGLETQYF; CDR3 DNA: TGTGCCAGCAGCTTTAAGGGGTTAGAGACCCAGTACTTC
J gene: TRBJ1-2; D gene: .; clone size: few; V gene: TRBV28; CDR3 protein: CASSSFFVNYGYTF; CDR3 DNA: TGTGCCAGCAGTTCCTTCTTTGTTAACTATGGCTACACCTTC
J gene: TRBJ1-1; D gene: .; clone size: .; V gene: TRBV27; CDR3 protein: CASSYRGVRTEAFF; CDR3 DNA: TGTGCCAGCAGTTACCGGGGCGTTAGGACTGAAGCTTTCTTT
J gene: TRBJ1-5; D gene: .; clone size: .; V gene: TRBV19; CDR3 protein: CASSKVAPDSNQPQHF; CDR3 DNA: TGTGCCAGTAGTAAGGTAGCTCCTGATAGCAATCAGCCCCAGCATTTT
J gene: TRBJ2-5; D gene: TRBD1; clone size: few; V gene: TRBV4-2; CDR3 protein: CASSQRTGPQETQYF; CDR3 DNA: TGTGCCAGCAGCCAGCGGACAGGGCCCCAAGAGACCCAGTACTTC
J gene: TRBJ2-1; D gene: .; clone size: many; V gene: TRBV13; CDR3 protein: CASSLTPKDNEQFF; CDR3 DNA: TGTGCCAGCAGCTTAACCCCCAAGGACAATGAGCAGTTCTTC
J gene: TRBJ2-3; D gene: .; clone size: .; V gene: TRBV9; CDR3 protein: CASSPDRTQYF; CDR3 DNA: TGTGCCAGCAGCCCAGACCGGACGCAGTATTTT
J gene: TRBJ2-1; D gene: .; clone size: .; V gene: TRBV18; CDR3 protein: CASSLAGISSYNEQFF; CDR3 DNA: TGTGCCAGCTCACTCGCGGGAATAAGCTCCTACAATGAGCAGTTCTTC
J gene: TRBJ2-1; D gene: TRBD2; clone size: .; V gene: TRBV25-1; CDR3 protein: CASSRRLAAYNEQFF; CDR3 DNA: TGTGCCAGCAGTCGAAGACTAGCAGCCTACAATGAGCAGTTCTTC
J gene: TRBJ1-5; D gene: .; clone size: few; V gene: TRBV6-5; CDR3 protein: CASSTRENQPQHF; CDR3 DNA: TGTGCCAGCAGTACCAGGGAAAATCAGCCCCAGCATTTT
J gene: TRBJ2-7; D gene: TRBD1; clone size: few; V gene: TRBV4-3; CDR3 protein: CASSHMGQTEQYF; CDR3 DNA: TGCGCCAGCAGCCATATGGGACAGACCGAGCAGTACTTC
J gene: TRBJ2-5; D gene: .; clone size: few; V gene: TRBV18; CDR3 protein: CASSGVRGQETQYF; CDR3 DNA: TGTGCCAGCTCAGGGGTTCGCGGACAAGAGACCCAGTACTTC
J gene: TRBJ1-6; D gene: .; clone size: .; V gene: TRBV28; CDR3 protein: CASSFQGLNSPLHF; CDR3 DNA: TGTGCCAGCAGTTTTCAGGGGCTGAACTCACCCCTCCACTTT
J gene: TRBJ2-1; D gene: .; clone size: few; V gene: TRBV28; CDR3 protein: CASSLGGVGRDEQFF; CDR3 DNA: TGTGCCAGCAGTTTGGGCGGTGTGGGCAGGGATGAGCAGTTCTTC
J gene: TRBJ2-1; D gene: .; clone size: .; V gene: TRBV9; CDR3 protein: CASSRTYTGPSYNEQFF; CDR3 DNA: TGTGCCAGCAGCCGGACCTATACCGGACCATCCTACAATGAGCAGTTCTTC
J gene: TRBJ2-1; D gene: .; clone size: .; V gene: TRBV28; CDR3 protein: CAITPGTPDEQFF; CDR3 DNA: TGTGCCATTACTCCCGGGACCCCGGATGAGCAGTTCTTC
J gene: TRBJ2-3; D gene: .; clone size: .; V gene: TRBV7-9; CDR3 protein: CASSLFRTQGKILPDTQYF; CDR3 DNA: TGTGCCAGCAGCTTATTTAGAACGCAGGGTAAAATCCTTCCAGATACGCAGTATTTT
J gene: TRBJ2-5; D gene: .; clone size: .; V gene: TRBV10-2; CDR3 protein: CASSRPLETQYF; CDR3 DNA: TGCGCCAGCAGTAGACCCTTAGAGACCCAGTACTTC